This T cell receptor (beta chain) appears in the sequencing data of a study of cytomegalovirus exposure and HLA in healthy donors. V dropped 4 bases and J dropped 7; count of bases not matched to a gene: 5. CDR1 and CDR2 (germline): SGHNT, YYREEE (reference sequence). This CDR3 contains 13 residues. The PCR made use of 60 Vbeta and 13 Jbeta primers. Clones were sequenced by immunoSEQ multiplex PCR, and TCRdb holds only the in-frame ones, with some missing. Here the sample spans about 140,000 clones, about 80% being singletons. This chain uses TRBV5-4 with TRBJ1-2; 9 bases agree with TRBD1. Sequences were obtained from PBMCs. The clonotype comes from a woman aged 40 to 50 in good health and CMV-seronegative. This CDR3 is CASSHDRGGGYTF. The DNA for the CDR3 is TGTGCCAGCAGCCACGACAGGGGGGGTGGCTACACCTTC.